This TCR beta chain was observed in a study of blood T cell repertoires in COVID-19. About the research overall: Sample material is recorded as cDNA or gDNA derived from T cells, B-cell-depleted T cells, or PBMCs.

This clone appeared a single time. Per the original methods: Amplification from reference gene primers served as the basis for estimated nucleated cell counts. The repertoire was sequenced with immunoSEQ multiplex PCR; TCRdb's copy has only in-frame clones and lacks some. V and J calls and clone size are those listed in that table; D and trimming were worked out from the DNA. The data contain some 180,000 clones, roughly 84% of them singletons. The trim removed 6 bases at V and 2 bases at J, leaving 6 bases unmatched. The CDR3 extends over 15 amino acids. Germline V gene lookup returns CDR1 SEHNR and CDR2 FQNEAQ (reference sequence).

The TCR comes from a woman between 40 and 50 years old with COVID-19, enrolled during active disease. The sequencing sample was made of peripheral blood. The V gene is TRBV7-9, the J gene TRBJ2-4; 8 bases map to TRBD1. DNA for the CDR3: TGTGCCAGCAGTCCCTACAGGGGGTCCAAAAACATTCAGTACTTC. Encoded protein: CASSPYRGSKNIQYF.